This T cell receptor (beta chain) derives from a study of Ad26.COV2.S vaccination and SARS-CoV-2 variants. Study-wide results and caveats: It was found that vaccine and placebo recipients had similar non-spike TCR breadth.

Per the germline V gene, CDR1 is MRHNA and CDR2 is SNTAGT. There are 14 residues in the CDR3. J was trimmed by 9 bases and V by 4 bases; bases with no gene match: 3. With respect to this clone: Its antigen is currently unknown.

Treatment denoted: around 19 received Ad26.COV2.S at low or high dose, single or two shots; 5 received placebo; per-sample allocation not given. Sampling was done on day 63 after the first vaccine or placebo injection. The donor was a Boston adult aged 18-55 years. The method was immunoSEQ multiplex PCR; TCRdb's version includes in-frame clones alone and lacks a portion of them. The sample records over 450,000 clones, approximately 90% being singletons. The TCR originated in a person between 18 and 60 years old who received the Ad26.COV2.S COVID-19 vaccine or a placebo. The chain is built from TRBV6-4 and TRBJ1-6; 10 bases line up with TRBD1. The sequences come from peripheral blood, collected in a trial of Ad26.COV2.S vaccine versus placebo. This CDR3 reads CASSVGTGVSPLHF. The CDR3, as DNA: TGTGCCAGCAGTGTAGGGACAGGGGTTTCACCCCTCCACTTT.